This T cell receptor (beta chain) was observed in a study of blood T cell repertoires in COVID-19. On the study more broadly: The study drew acute and convalescent COVID-19 samples from the United States, Italy and Spain.

The CDR3 loop spans 15 amino acids. V lost 3 bases and J 4 bases, leaving 12 bases between the germline ends. Germline V lookup: CDR1 LGHDT, CDR2 YNNKEL (reference sequence). The table came from immunoSEQ multiplex PCR; TCRdb's copy has only in-frame clones and leaves some out. The sample has some 100,000 clones, 80% to 90% seen once. Everyone who took part was roughly 18 to 89 years old, and they came from 20 to 25 US areas. Which cohort a participant joined came from the clinical history participants gave. Donors in Cohort 3 who had recovered were those with two negative PCRs, healthcare professional clearance, or resolution of their symptoms.

This TCR derives from a woman aged 50 to 60 who had recovered from COVID-19. This chain uses TRBV3-1 (or the pseudogene TRBV3-2) with TRBJ2-2, with D uncertain. Specimen: PBMCs or T cells enriched from blood (not recorded which). The CDR3 sequence: CASSQALASTGELFF. In DNA form, the CDR3 reads TGTGCCAGCAGCCAGGCCCTCGCTAGCACCGGGGAGCTGTTTTTT.